This is a list of T cell receptor beta chains from one sample in a study of somatic mutations in cytotoxic T cells in rheumatoid arthritis. Only in-frame clones appear in the TCRdb table, and some are missing; sequencing was by immunoSEQ multiplex PCR. The sample consists of 20,000 to 25,000 clones, 78% of them appearing once. Input material: CD8+ T cells sorted from blood. The receptors originated from an adult with rheumatoid arthritis. CDR3s include the opening cysteine and the closing phenylalanine or tryptophan. A D gene is named only where the DNA matches it firmly. Not every row has a clone size; where given, it reads once, few, many or a size class.

>TRBV6-4|TRBD1|few|TRBJ1-2
TGTGCCAGCAGTGAGATTCCGGGACAGGGGACGGGCTATGGCTACACCTTC
CASSEIPGQGTGYGYTF
>TRBV19|NA|NA|TRBJ1-1
TGTGCCAGTAGTATGTCTCGGGGCACTGAAGCTTTCTTT
CASSMSRGTEAFF
>TRBV7-8|TRBD1|NA|TRBJ1-6
TGTGCCAGCAGGGAACAGGGGGGTTTCTATAATTCACCCCTCCACTTT
CASREQGGFYNSPLHF
>TRBV6-5|TRBD1|NA|TRBJ1-1
TGTGCCAGCAAATTTGGACAGGGGGACACTGAAGCTTTCTTT
CASKFGQGDTEAFF
>TRBV27|NA|NA|TRBJ2-5
TGTGCCAGCAGTTTATTAGCTAGCGAGGCACCGGAGACCCAGTACTTC
CASSLLASEAPETQYF
>TRBV7-6|NA|few|TRBJ2-5
TGTGCCAGCGGGAGCGCCCTTGGGGAGACCCAGTACTTC
CASGSALGETQYF
>TRBV6-5|NA|NA|TRBJ2-1
TGTGCCAGCAGTTGGCTGGCGGGTAGCTACAATGAGCAGTTCTTC
CASSWLAGSYNEQFF
>TRBV29-1|NA|NA|TRBJ2-7
TGCAGCGTTGGAGGGGAACAGGGAAAGTCCTACGAGCAGTACTTC
CSVGGEQGKSYEQYF
>TRBV27|TRBD1|NA|TRBJ1-6
TGTGCCAGCAGTTATACCGGGGACAGGGGGAATTCACCCCTCCACTTT
CASSYTGDRGNSPLHF
>TRBV27|NA|NA|TRBJ2-1
TGTGCCAGCAGTTTATTAGGGTTCGAATCCTACAATGAGCAGTTCTTC
CASSLLGFESYNEQFF
>TRBV2|NA|NA|TRBJ1-5
TGTGCCAGCAGTGAGACGGACGGTTATCAGCCCCAGCATTTT
CASSETDGYQPQHF
>TRBV4-2|NA|NA|TRBJ2-7
TGTGCCAGCAGCCAAGATTCCCGTCGGGAGCAGTACTTC
CASSQDSRREQYF
>TRBV7-2|NA|NA|TRBJ1-3
TGTGCCAGCAGCTTAGTGATGGGACTTGGAAACACCATATATTTT
CASSLVMGLGNTIYF